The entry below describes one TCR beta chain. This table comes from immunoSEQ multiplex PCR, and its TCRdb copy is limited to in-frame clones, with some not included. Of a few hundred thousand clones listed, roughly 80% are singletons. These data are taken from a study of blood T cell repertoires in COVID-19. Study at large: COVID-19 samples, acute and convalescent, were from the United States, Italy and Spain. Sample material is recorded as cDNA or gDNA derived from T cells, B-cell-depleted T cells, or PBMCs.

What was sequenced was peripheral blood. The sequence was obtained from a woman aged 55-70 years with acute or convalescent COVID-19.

Written as DNA, the CDR3 is TGTGCCAGCTGTTTACACGACTCCCGGGTAGGCTACGAGCAGTACTTC. Amino acids: CASCLHDSRVGYEQYF. This chain connects TRBV6-2 or TRBV6-3 to TRBJ2-7; no reliable D call. Trimming stripped 8 bases from V and 3 bases from J, with 23 bases between. This CDR3 is built from 16 residues. Germline V lookup: CDR1 MNHEY, CDR2 SVGEGT.